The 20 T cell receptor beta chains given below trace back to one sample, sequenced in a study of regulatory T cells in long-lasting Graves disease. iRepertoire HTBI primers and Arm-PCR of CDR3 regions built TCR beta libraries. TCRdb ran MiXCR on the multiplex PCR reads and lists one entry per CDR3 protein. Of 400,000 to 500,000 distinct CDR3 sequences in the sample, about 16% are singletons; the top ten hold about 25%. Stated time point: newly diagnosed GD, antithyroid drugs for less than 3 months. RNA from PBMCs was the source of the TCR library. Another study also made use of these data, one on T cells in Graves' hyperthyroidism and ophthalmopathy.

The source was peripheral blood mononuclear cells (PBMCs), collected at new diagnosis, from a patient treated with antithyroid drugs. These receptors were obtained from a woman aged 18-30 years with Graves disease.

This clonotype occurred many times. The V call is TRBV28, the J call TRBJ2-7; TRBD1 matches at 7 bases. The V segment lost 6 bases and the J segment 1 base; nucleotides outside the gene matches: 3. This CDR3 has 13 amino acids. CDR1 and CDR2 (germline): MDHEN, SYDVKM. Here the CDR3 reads CASRSTGSYEQYF. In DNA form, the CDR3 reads TGTGCCAGCAGATCGACAGGGTCCTACGAGCAGTACTTC.

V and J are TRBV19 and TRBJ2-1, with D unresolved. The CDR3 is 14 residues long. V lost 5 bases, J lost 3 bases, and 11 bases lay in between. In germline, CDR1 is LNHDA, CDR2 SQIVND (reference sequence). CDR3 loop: CASSGVGFYNEQFF. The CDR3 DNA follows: TGTGCCAGTAGTGGCGTGGGGTTCTACAATGAGCAGTTCTTC.

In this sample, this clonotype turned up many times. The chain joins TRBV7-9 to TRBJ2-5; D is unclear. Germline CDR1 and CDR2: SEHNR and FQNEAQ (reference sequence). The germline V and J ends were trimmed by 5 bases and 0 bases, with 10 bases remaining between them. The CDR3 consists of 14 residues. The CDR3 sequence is CASSPEMNQETQYF. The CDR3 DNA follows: TGTGCCAGCAGCCCCGAAATGAACCAAGAGACCCAGTACTTC.

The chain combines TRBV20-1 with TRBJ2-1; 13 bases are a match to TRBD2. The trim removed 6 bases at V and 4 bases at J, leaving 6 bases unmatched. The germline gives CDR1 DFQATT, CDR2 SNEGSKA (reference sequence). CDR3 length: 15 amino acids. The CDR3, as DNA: TGCAGTGCAGAAGGGACTAGCGGGGCTTACAATGAGCAGTTCTTC. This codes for CSAEGTSGAYNEQFF.

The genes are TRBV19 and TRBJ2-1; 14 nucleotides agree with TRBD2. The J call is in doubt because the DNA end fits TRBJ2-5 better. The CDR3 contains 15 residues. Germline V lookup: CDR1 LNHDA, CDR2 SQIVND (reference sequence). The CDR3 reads CASSKTSGRDETQYF. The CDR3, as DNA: TGTGCCAGTAGTAAGACTAGCGGGAGGGATGAGACCCAGTACTTC.

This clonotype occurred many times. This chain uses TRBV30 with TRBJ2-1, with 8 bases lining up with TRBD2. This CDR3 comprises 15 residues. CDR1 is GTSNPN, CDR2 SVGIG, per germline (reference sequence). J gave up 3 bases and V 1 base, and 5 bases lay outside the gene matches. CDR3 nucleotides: TGTGCCTGGAGTGAGCGGGAGAGAGGCTACAATGAGCAGTTCTTC. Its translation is CAWSERERGYNEQFF.

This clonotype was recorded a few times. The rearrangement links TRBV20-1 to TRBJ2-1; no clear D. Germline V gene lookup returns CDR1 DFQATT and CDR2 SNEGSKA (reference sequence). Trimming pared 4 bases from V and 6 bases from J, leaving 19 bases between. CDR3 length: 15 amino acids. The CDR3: CSATDPSKVFNEQFF. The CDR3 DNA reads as TGCAGTGCTACCGACCCATCGAAGGTTTTCAATGAGCAGTTCTTC.

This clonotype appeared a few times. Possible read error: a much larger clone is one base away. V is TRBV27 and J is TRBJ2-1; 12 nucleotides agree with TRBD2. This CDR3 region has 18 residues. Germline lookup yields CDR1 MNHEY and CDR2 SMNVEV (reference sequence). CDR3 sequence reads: CASSPPPRGLAGYNEQSF. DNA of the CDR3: TGTGCCAGCAGTCCTCCCCCACGGGGACTAGCGGGCTACAATGAGCAGTCCTTC.

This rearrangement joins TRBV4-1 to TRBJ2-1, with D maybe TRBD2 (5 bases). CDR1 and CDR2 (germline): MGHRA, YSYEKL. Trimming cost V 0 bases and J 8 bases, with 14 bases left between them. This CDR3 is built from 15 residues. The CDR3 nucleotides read TGCGCCAGCAGCCAAGATCCCGGCGGGCGCGATGAGCAGTTCTTC. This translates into CASSQDPGGRDEQFF.

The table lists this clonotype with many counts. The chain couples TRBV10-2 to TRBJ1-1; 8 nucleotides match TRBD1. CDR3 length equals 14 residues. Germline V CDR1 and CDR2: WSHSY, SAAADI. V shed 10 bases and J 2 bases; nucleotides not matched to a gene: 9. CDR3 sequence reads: CANPGQDLNTEAFF. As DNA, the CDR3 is TGCGCCAACCCGGGACAGGATTTAAACACTGAAGCTTTCTTT.

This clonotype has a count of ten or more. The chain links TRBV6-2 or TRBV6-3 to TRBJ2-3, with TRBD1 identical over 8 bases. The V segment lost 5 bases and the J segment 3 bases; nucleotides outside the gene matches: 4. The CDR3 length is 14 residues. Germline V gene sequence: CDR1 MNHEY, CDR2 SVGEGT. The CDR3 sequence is CASSAGGGTDTQYF. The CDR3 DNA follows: TGTGCCAGCAGTGCAGGGGGCGGGACAGATACGCAGTATTTT.

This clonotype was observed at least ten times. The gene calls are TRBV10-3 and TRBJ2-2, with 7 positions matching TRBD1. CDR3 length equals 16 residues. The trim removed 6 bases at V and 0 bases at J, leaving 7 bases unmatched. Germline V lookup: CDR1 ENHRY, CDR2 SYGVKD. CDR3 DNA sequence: TGTGCCATCAGAAATGCCGGGACAGCGAACACCGGGGAGCTGTTTTTT. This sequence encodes CAIRNAGTANTGELFF.

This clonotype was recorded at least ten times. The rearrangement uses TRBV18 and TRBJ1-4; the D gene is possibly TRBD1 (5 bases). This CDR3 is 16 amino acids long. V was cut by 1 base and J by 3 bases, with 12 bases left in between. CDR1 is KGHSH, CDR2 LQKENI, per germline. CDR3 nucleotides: TGTGCCAGCTCACCACTGGGGACTGGCCCTAATGAAAAACTGTTTTTT. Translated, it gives CASSPLGTGPNEKLFF.

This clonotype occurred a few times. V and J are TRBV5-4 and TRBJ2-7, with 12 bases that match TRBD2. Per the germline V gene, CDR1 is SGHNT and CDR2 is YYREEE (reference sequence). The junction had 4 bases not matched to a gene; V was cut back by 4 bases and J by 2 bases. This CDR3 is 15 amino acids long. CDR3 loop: CASSAGLAGAYEQYF. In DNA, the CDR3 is TGTGCCAGCAGCGCGGGACTAGCGGGTGCCTACGAGCAGTACTTC.

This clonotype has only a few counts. The CDR3 loop reads CATSAIAGKTGELFF. As DNA, the CDR3 is TGTGCCACCAGCGCCATAGCGGGGAAAACCGGGGAGCTGTTTTTT. The chain uses TRBV15 and TRBJ2-2; 8 nucleotides align to TRBD2. Germline CDR1 is LNHNV and CDR2 is YYDKDF (reference sequence). The CDR3 has 15 amino acids. Trimming took 5 bases from V and 5 from J; bases not matched to a gene: 7.

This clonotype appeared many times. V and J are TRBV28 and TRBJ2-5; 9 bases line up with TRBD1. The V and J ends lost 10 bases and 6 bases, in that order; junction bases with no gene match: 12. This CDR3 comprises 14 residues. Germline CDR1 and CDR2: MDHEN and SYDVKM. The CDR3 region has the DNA TGTGCCACGGAACAGGGGGCGGTCGGTAAGACCCAGTACTTC. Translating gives CATEQGAVGKTQYF. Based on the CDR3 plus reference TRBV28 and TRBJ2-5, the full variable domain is DVKVTQSSRYLVKRTGEKVFLECVQDMDHENMFWYRQDPGLGLRLIYFSYDVKMKEKGDIPEGYSVSREKKERFSLILESASTNQTSMYLCATEQGAVGKTQYFGPGTRLLVL.

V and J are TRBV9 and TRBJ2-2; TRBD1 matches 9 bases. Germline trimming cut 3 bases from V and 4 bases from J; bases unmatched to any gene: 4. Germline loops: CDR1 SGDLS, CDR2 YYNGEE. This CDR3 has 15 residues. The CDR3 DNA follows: TGTGCCAGCAGCGGGGGACAGGGAGGCACCGGGGAGCTGTTTTTT. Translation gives CASSGGQGGTGELFF.

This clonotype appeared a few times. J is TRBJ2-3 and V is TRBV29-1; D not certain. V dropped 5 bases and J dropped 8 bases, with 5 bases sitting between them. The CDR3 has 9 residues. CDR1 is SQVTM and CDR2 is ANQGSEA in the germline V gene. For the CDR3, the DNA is TGCAGCGTTTCTGGTACGCAGTATTTT. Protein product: CSVSGTQYF.

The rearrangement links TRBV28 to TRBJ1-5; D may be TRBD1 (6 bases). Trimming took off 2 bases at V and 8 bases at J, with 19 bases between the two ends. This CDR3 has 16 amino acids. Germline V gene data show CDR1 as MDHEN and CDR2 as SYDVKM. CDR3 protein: CASSLVGGSKIKPQHF. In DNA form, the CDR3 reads TGTGCCAGCAGTTTAGTGGGGGGCAGCAAAATCAAGCCCCAGCATTTT.

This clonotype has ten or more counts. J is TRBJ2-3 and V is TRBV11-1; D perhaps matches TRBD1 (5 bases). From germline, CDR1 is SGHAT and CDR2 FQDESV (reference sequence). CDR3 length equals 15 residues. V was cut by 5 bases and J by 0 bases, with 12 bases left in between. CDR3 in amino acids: CASSAEGASTDTQYF. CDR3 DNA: TGTGCCAGCAGCGCCGAAGGGGCCAGCACAGATACGCAGTATTTT.